What follows are 6 T cell receptor beta chains derived from one specimen sequenced in a study of CD8 T cells in ankylosing spondylitis. Study results and limitations: A TCR beta motif of about eight highly homologous variants seemed to mark ankylosing spondylitis blood.

The antigens of these receptors remain unknown. TCRdb passed the 5' RACE reads through MiXCR, listing each CDR3 protein once. The data contain 200,000 to 250,000 distinct CDR3 sequences, about 18% of them singletons. The sequencing input was blood, either unsorted or a sorted T cell fraction (not recorded which). The receptors were sampled from a male donor with ankylosing spondylitis.

This clonotype was detected ten times or more. This chain uses TRBV4-1 with TRBJ1-1, with D unresolved. This CDR3 has 14 residues. V dropped 1 base and J dropped 1 base, with 7 bases sitting between them. Germline CDR1 is MGHRA and CDR2 is YSYEKL. The CDR3 bases are TGCGCCAGCAGCCAAGGTGGCGCGAACACTGAAGCTTTCTTT. This gives the protein CASSQGGANTEAFF.

The J gene is TRBJ2-1, the V gene TRBV12-3 or TRBV12-4, with D hard to call. The CDR3 sequence is 12 residues long. Trimming pared 0 bases from V and 15 bases from J, leaving 12 bases between. The CDR3 DNA reads as TGTGCCAGCAGTTTAGCTGGGGTCCCGGGGTTCTTC. This encodes CASSLAGVPGFF.

This rearrangement joins TRBV6-2 or TRBV6-3 to TRBJ2-2, with D unclear. From germline, CDR1 is MNHEY and CDR2 SVGEGT. The V gene lost 3 bases and the J gene lost 3 bases, with 8 bases spanning the gap. The CDR3 covers 14 residues. The CDR3 DNA is TGTGCCAGCAGTTATTCGAGCGACACCGGGGAGCTGTTTTTT. Translated: CASSYSSDTGELFF.

V is TRBV15 and J is TRBJ2-5, with a possible D match to TRBD2 (6 bases). Trimming cost V 3 bases and J 2 bases, with 19 bases left between them. There are 17 residues in the CDR3. Germline V lookup: CDR1 LNHNV, CDR2 YYDKDF (reference sequence). This CDR3 reads CATSSIRDLGNQETQYF. CDR3 coding DNA: TGTGCCACCAGCAGCATCCGGGACTTAGGTAATCAAGAGACCCAGTACTTC.

This clonotype occurred a few times. The gene calls are TRBV4-2 and TRBJ1-1, with D uncertain. The V end lost 0 bases, the J end lost 4 bases, and 9 bases lay between the germline ends. CDR1 and CDR2 from the germline V gene are LGHNA and YNFKEQ. This CDR3 has 14 residues. The CDR3 spells CASSQDSGSTEAFF. In nucleotides, the CDR3 is TGTGCCAGCAGCCAAGATTCGGGGTCCACTGAAGCTTTCTTT.

The chain carries TRBV5-5 and TRBJ2-7; the match to TRBD1 covers 9 bases. The CDR3 runs to 13 residues. Germline V gene lookup returns CDR1 SGHKS and CDR2 YYEKEE (reference sequence). V shed 4 bases, J shed 5 bases, and the junction held 4 bases outside the gene matches. CDR3 amino acids: CASSPWTGDEQYF. The CDR3 DNA is TGTGCCAGCAGCCCATGGACAGGGGACGAGCAGTACTTC.